These 15 T cell receptor beta chains were all obtained from the same sample, sequenced in a study of OX40 agonist ivuxolimab in advanced cancers. Here immunoSEQ multiplex PCR was the method, and the copy in TCRdb shows in-frame clones only, minus some. Among around 80,000 clones listed, about 88% were seen once. The sample in question was CD4+ or CD8+ T cells sorted from blood, obtained in a trial of the OX40 agonist ivuxolimab. The receptors come from an adult with an advanced solid tumor such as melanoma, head and neck, liver or kidney cancer.

The rearrangement uses TRBV30 and TRBJ1-3; 8 bases are a match to TRBD1. Germline trimming cut 2 bases from V and 2 bases from J; bases unmatched to any gene: 8. From germline, CDR1 is GTSNPN and CDR2 SVGIG (reference sequence). CDR3 length: 16 amino acids. CDR3 residues: CAWSSRTGSPGNTIYF. CDR3 DNA sequence: TGTGCCTGGAGTTCCCGGACAGGGTCCCCTGGAAACACCATATATTTT.

This clone appeared a single time. The rearrangement joins TRBV2 to TRBJ1-1; no clear D gene. CDR3 length: 15 residues. The germline CDR1 and CDR2 sequences are SNHLY and FYNNEI. V lost 0 bases to trimming and J lost 4 bases, with 12 bases between them. The CDR3 DNA reads as TGTGCCAGCAGTGAAGCCAGAGGCACTACCACTGAAGCTTTCTTT. Its translation: CASSEARGTTTEAFF.

In DNA, the CDR3 is TGTGCCAGCAGCTCGGACAGCACAGATACGCAGTATTTT. Translated, it gives CASSSDSTDTQYF. The chain joins TRBV7-2 to TRBJ2-3; D remains ambiguous. V gave up 4 bases and J gave up 0 bases, with 5 bases separating them. This CDR3 has 13 amino acids. Germline CDR1 is SGHTA and CDR2 is FQGNSA.

The V and J genes are TRBV4-1 and TRBJ2-3; 8 nucleotides align to TRBD1. With 0 bases clipped from V and 4 bases from J, the junction kept 15 bases outside the gene matches. Germline values: CDR1 MGHRA, CDR2 YSYEKL. The CDR3 length is 19 residues. The CDR3 region is CASSQEGVGTGGSPDTQYF. The CDR3 region has the DNA TGCGCCAGCAGCCAAGAAGGGGTCGGGACAGGAGGGAGCCCAGATACGCAGTATTTT.

The rearrangement uses TRBV5-5 and TRBJ2-2; possible D gene TRBD1, 5 bases. Germline V lookup: CDR1 SGHKS, CDR2 YYEKEE (reference sequence). The length of the CDR3 is 16 residues. Trimming took 6 bases from V and 2 from J, leaving 17 bases between them. CDR3 protein: CASTSSSRVNTGELFF. For the CDR3, the DNA is TGTGCCAGCACCTCATCCAGCAGGGTAAACACCGGGGAGCTGTTTTTT.

This chain uses TRBV10-3 with TRBJ2-5; 9 nucleotides agree with TRBD2. The germline V gene has CDR1 ENHRY and CDR2 SYGVKD. J lost 4 bases, V lost 3 bases, and 6 bases had no gene match. CDR3 size: 15 residues. CDR3 DNA: TGTGCCATCAGTGAATCCGGCGGGAGGGGAGAGACCCAGTACTTC. Amino acid sequence: CAISESGGRGETQYF.

The chain couples TRBV9 to TRBJ2-7; the D gene is possibly TRBD2 (6 bases). There are 13 residues in the CDR3. The V end was cut by 4 bases, the J end by 3 bases, with 11 bases between. Germline loops: CDR1 SGDLS, CDR2 YYNGEE. The CDR3 bases are TGTGCCAGCAGCCACGGGAGTGGCTACGAGCAGTACTTC. Translated: CASSHGSGYEQYF.

This sequence joins TRBV5-6 and TRBJ1-5, with D unclear. The CDR3 is 13 residues long. The V end was cut by 0 bases, the J end by 7 bases, with 8 bases between. CDR1 is SGHDT, CDR2 YYEEEE, per germline. The CDR3 here is CASSLGVGQPQHF. The DNA of the CDR3 is TGTGCCAGCAGCTTGGGGGTTGGGCAGCCCCAGCATTTT.

On this clone: The sample has other DNA sequences that encode this CDR3 too. This chain links TRBV6-6 with TRBJ1-5, with D unresolved. Deletions cut 0 bases from V and 1 base from J, with 4 bases between. Germline-derived CDR1 and CDR2 are MNHNY and SVGAGI (reference sequence). This CDR3 is 14 amino acids long. The CDR3 DNA reads TGTGCCAGCAGTTACTCTGGGAGCAATCAGCCCCAGCATTTT. Its translation: CASSYSGSNQPQHF.

V and J are TRBV19 and TRBJ2-2; 8 nucleotides match TRBD2. Germline trimming cut 3 bases from V and 5 bases from J; bases unmatched to any gene: 8. The CDR3 is 16 amino acids. Germline CDR1 LNHDA, CDR2 SQIVND (reference sequence). CDR3: CASSILILAGTGELFF. The CDR3 region has the DNA TGTGCCAGTAGTATCCTAATTCTAGCGGGTACCGGGGAGCTGTTTTTT.

This chain links TRBV6-1 with TRBJ2-3, with D unclear. This CDR3 contains 15 residues. Per germline, CDR1 MNHNS and CDR2 SASEGT. V lost 4 bases and J 2 bases, leaving 13 bases between the germline ends. The CDR3 nucleotides read TGTGCCAGCAGTGCGACCCCGGATCCCACAGATACGCAGTATTTT. Translated, it gives CASSATPDPTDTQYF.

This clone was seen a single time. The chain links TRBV7-2 to TRBJ1-2; tentative D call: TRBD1 (5 bases). The V gene lost 2 bases and the J gene lost 0 bases, with 7 bases spanning the gap. CDR3 length: 14 residues. Germline CDR1 reads SGHTA; CDR2 reads FQGNSA. CDR3 sequence reads: CASSLQGTNYGYTF. As DNA, the CDR3 is TGTGCCAGCAGCTTACAGGGTACTAACTATGGCTACACCTTC.

J is TRBJ2-5 and V is TRBV18; D perhaps matches TRBD1 (6 bases). This CDR3 is built from 15 residues. Germline values: CDR1 KGHSH, CDR2 LQKENI. Trimming left V 1 base short and J 1 base short, with 10 bases between. CDR3 loop: CASSPRGHAQETQYF. CDR3 DNA: TGTGCCAGCTCACCACGGGGACATGCCCAAGAGACCCAGTACTTC.

The J gene is TRBJ2-1, the V gene TRBV19, with TRBD1 matching over 8 bases. Germline loops: CDR1 LNHDA, CDR2 SQIVND (reference sequence). With V trimmed by 5 bases and J by 4 bases, 10 bases remained unmatched. CDR3 length: 16 residues. The CDR3 is CASSVIQGALYNEQFF. In nucleotides, the CDR3 is TGTGCCAGTAGTGTAATTCAGGGGGCCCTATACAATGAGCAGTTCTTC.

Comment on this clone: This same CDR3 is encoded by further DNA sequences in the sample. The V gene is TRBV6-5, the J gene TRBJ2-3; either TRBD1 or TRBD2 may fit D (5 bases each). There are 15 residues in the CDR3. The germline CDR1 and CDR2 sequences are MNHEY and SVGAGI. Trimming left V 2 bases short and J 1 base short, with 10 bases between. The DNA for the CDR3 is TGTGCCAGCAGTTACAGGGGAGCGGGCACAGATACGCAGTATTTT. Translation gives CASSYRGAGTDTQYF.